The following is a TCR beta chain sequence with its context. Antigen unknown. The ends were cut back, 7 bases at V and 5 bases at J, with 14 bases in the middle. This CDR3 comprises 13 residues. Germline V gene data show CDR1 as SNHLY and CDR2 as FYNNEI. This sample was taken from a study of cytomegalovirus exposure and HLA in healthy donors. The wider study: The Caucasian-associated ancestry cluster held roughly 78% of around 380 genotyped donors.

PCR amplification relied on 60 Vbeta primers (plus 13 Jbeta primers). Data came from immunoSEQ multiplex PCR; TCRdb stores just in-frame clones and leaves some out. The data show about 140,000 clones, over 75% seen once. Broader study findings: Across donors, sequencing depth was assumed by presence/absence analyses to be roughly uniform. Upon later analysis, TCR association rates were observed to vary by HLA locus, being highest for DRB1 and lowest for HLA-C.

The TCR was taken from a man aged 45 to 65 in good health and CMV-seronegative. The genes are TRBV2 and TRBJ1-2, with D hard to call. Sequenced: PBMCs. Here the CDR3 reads CASKLEGAYGYTF. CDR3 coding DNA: TGTGCCAGCAAACTCGAGGGTGCTTATGGCTACACCTTC. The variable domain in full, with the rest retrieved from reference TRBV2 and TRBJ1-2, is EPEVTQTPSHQVTQMGQEVILRCVPISNHLYFYWYRQILGQKVEFLVSFYNNEISEKSEIFDDQFSVERPDGSNFTLKIRSTKLEDSAMYFCASKLEGAYGYTFGSGTRLTVV.